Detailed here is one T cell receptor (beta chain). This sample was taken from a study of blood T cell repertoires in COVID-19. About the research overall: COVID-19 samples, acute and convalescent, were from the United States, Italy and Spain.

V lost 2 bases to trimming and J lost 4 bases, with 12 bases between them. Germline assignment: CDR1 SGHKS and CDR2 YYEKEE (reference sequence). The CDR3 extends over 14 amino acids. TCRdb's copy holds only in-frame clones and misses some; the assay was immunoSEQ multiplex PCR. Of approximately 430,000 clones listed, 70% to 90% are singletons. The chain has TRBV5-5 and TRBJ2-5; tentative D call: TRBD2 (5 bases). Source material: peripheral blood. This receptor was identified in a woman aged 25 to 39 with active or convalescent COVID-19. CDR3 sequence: CASSFAQAGETQYF. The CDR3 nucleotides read TGTGCCAGCAGCTTCGCCCAGGCGGGAGAGACCCAGTACTTC.